Sequencing of this TCR beta chain was carried out in a study of blood T cell repertoires in COVID-19. Sequencing was performed with immunoSEQ multiplex PCR; in TCRdb, only in-frame clones are kept and a portion is missing. The table has under 150,000 clones, about 85% seen once. V shed 4 bases and J 5 bases; nucleotides not matched to a gene: 9. Germline V gene sequence: CDR1 SGHRS, CDR2 YFSETQ. This CDR3 has 15 residues. The chain recombines TRBV5-1 with TRBJ2-7, with TRBD1 identical over 10 bases. Sequencing was carried out using peripheral blood. This TCR was recovered from an elderly man with acute or convalescent COVID-19. The CDR3 here is CASSQNRQGADEQYF. The CDR3, as DNA: TGCGCCAGCAGCCAAAACCGACAGGGGGCGGACGAGCAGTACTTC.